The present T cell receptor (beta chain) was sequenced within a study of blood T cell repertoires in COVID-19 (dated by TCRdb to 2018 to 2021). In terms of the full investigation: The collaborator samples originated in the United States, Italy and Spain and spanned the acute and convalescent phases of COVID-19. Samples were obtained from the ongoing ImmuneRACE study (first 160 participants) and from over 1,000 subjects provided by 6 global collaborators. The material from the prospective study consisted of cDNA or gDNA derived from T cells, B-cell-depleted T cells, or PBMCs. The dataset comprised deeply sampled blood TCRbeta repertoires from subjects exposed to, actively infected with, or recovered from COVID-19. The repertoires were released in a freely available public database intended as a resource for research on the immune response to SARS-CoV-2. The sample metadata nearly always contained a de-identified subject ID, COVID-19 status, age in years and sex. Where HLA class I and class II types were available, the types were taken from metadata supplied by the sample provider, not from assay-based typing. Study-wide findings and limitations: The amount of clinical and demographic metadata varied by source and participant and was provided uncurated.

The immunoSEQ Assay, a bias-controlled multiplex PCR, was used to amplify TCRbeta CDR3 regions from genomic DNA. The paper's processing steps were these. The number of nucleated cells in each sample was estimated by amplification of reference gene primers within the assay. Sequence reads were collapsed and filtered to measure the absolute abundance of every unique TCRbeta CDR3 rearrangement. For each sample, productive Simpson clonality was calculated by taking the square root of Simpson's diversity index across productive rearrangements. TCRdb retrieved this table from immuneACCESS and kept in-frame rearrangements only. Not all clones are present; in checked studies, unresolved V genes account for under half, and no reason is known for the remainder. V, J and clone size are taken as reported in that table, and D and trimming were inferred from the DNA itself. The sample profile shows around 250,000 clones; about 86% of them were found once. The ten most abundant clones make up 5.5% to 8% of the sample.

Each collaborating institution followed its own protocols to collect whole blood in K2EDTA tubes. For TCRbeta analysis, collaborators shipped samples in one of three forms: frozen whole blood, isolated PBMCs, or DNA extracted from either of those sample types. In regard to this clone: Its recognized antigen is unknown. Base quality data are lacking; no much larger clone is found one base away.

From the germline V gene (reference sequence), CDR1 is GTSNPN and CDR2 is SVGIG. Trimming takes 4 bases off V and 6 bases off J; junction bases not matched to a gene: 8. The CDR3 runs 13 residues from the cysteine to the phenylalanine. The entry retains the CDR3 DNA only, 39 bases that are in frame from base 1. The receptor's source is a man aged 55-75 years with acute or convalescent COVID-19. The sequence is built from TRBV30 and TRBJ1-2; the central 7 bases match TRBD1. Sample: peripheral blood. The nucleotides are TGTGCCTGGACCCTTCGAGGGGGCGATGGCTACACCTTC. This gives the protein CAWTLRGGDGYTF.